These 27 T cell receptor beta chains share one sample of origin, sequenced in a study of tumor-infiltrating lymphocytes in primary liver carcinoma. A constant-region primer primed TCR beta cDNA synthesis from 450 to 550 ng of total RNA. Slightly modified ARM-PCR with three nested multiplex PCR rounds yielded TCR beta libraries. The first two PCR rounds used TRBV1-TRBV30 forward primers with a C-beta reverse primer, around 10 cycles each. In TCRdb, the multiplex PCR reads were re-called with MiXCR into one record per CDR3 protein. This table has some 320,000 distinct CDR3 sequences, around three fifths appearing once. Blood RNA originated from unsorted whole blood, with germline DNA additionally extracted. Specimen: peripheral blood. The receptor set was obtained from a man between 35 and 55 years old with primary liver carcinoma and hepatitis B virus infection.

This clonotype was counted ten times or more. V gene TRBV6-2 or TRBV6-3 combines with J gene TRBJ1-2; possibly TRBD1 for D (6 bases). V was cut by 5 bases and J by 2 bases, with 15 bases left in between. Germline loops: CDR1 MNHEY, CDR2 SVGEGT. The CDR3 has 15 amino acids. CDR3 bases: TGTGCCAGCAGTGAACAGGGAACCAAGAACTATGGCTACACCTTC. Residues: CASSEQGTKNYGYTF.

The chain combines TRBV28 with TRBJ2-4, with D possibly being TRBD1 or TRBD2 (6 bases each). Trimming shortened V by 2 bases and J by 9 bases, and 14 bases separated the two germline ends. The CDR3 length is 14 residues. Germline assignment: CDR1 MDHEN and CDR2 SYDVKM. This CDR3 reads CASSLGGGASIQYF. CDR3 bases: TGTGCCAGCAGTTTAGGGGGCGGGGCGAGCATTCAGTACTTC.

Concerning this clonotype: The germline gene is not matched at one end of the junction; a read error may be the cause. The J gene is TRBJ2-7, the V gene TRBV11-1; D not resolved. This CDR3 comprises 13 residues. Germline assignment: CDR1 SGHAT and CDR2 FQDESV (reference sequence). This chain's CDR3 is CTSSSSRSGEQYF. CDR3 coding DNA: TGTACCAGCAGCTCCTCGCGGAGTGGCGAGCAGTACTTC.

On this clonotype: Given a much more abundant clone one base away, this may be a read error. The chain joins TRBV14 to TRBJ2-4; D uncertain. The CDR3 is 14 residues long. Germline V gene lookup returns CDR1 SGHDN and CDR2 FVKESK. Trimming stripped 2 bases from V and 2 bases from J, with 7 bases between. The CDR3 loop is CASSQCGTKNIQYF. CDR3 DNA: TGTGCCAGCAGCCAATGCGGTACCAAAAACATTCAGTACTTC.

This clonotype was seen a single time. A much larger clone lies a single base off, so this may be a read error. The CDR3 end shows no conserved phenylalanine or tryptophan, and so a read error is likely. The chain has TRBV11-2 and TRBJ2-2; D unclear. There are 13 residues in the CDR3. CDR1 and CDR2 (germline): SGHAT, FQNNGV. Trimming removed 3 bases at V and 5 bases at J, with 7 bases between. The CDR3 DNA is TGTGCCAGCAGCTTCGATAAGACCGGGGAGCTGTTTTCT. Translation: CASSFDKTGELFS.

On this clonotype itself: Sequence at one end of the junction differs from germline and may be a read error. The chain combines TRBV6-1 with TRBJ1-1, with D hard to call. This CDR3 comprises 15 residues. Germline V gives CDR1 MNHNS, CDR2 SASEGT. The CDR3 DNA is TGTGCCAGCTGTGAAGCTTTTTGGACGAACACTGAAGCTTTCTTT. It specifies CASCEAFWTNTEAFF.

A word on this clonotype: This may arise from a read error, as a much more abundant clone is one base away. V gene TRBV29-1 combines with J gene TRBJ2-1; TRBD2 matches 7 bases. The CDR3 consists of 12 residues. Germline V gene sequence: CDR1 SQVTM, CDR2 ANQGSEA. This chain's CDR3 is CSGTSDRNEQFF. CDR3 DNA sequence: TGCAGTGGAACTAGCGACCGCAATGAGCAGTTCTTC.

This clonotype showed up just a few times. The chain uses TRBV23-1 and TRBJ2-5; 13 positions match TRBD2. TRBV23-1 is an open reading frame whose function is uncertain. This CDR3 is 16 amino acids long. After removal of 7 bases from V and 5 bases from J, the junction contained 10 bases not matched to a gene. The CDR3: CASISPRTSGSETQYF. CDR3 nucleotides: TGCGCCAGCATTAGCCCCAGGACTAGCGGGAGTGAGACCCAGTACTTC.

In the case of this clonotype: A much larger clonotype is one base distant, so this may be a read error. As the CDR3 is not closed by the conserved phenylalanine or tryptophan, this likely results from a read error. This chain links TRBV6-1 with TRBJ1-1; perhaps TRBD1 as D (6 bases). The length of the CDR3 is 13 residues. The germline CDR1 and CDR2 sequences are MNHNS and SASEGT. Between the trimmed V and J ends, which lost 5 bases and 4 bases, there was a span of 11 bases. In DNA, the CDR3 is TGTGCCAGCAGTTTAGGGGGGCGCACTGAAGCTTTCATT. It codes for CASSLGGRTEAFI.

This clonotype was seen just once. A much larger clone sits a single nucleotide away, making a read error possible. This chain links TRBV5-4 with TRBJ2-3; 10 nucleotides line up with TRBD1. Germline V gene lookup returns CDR1 SGHNT and CDR2 YYREEE (reference sequence). This CDR3 has 15 residues. The CDR3 reads CTSSLGQGSTDTQYF. Here the CDR3 DNA reads TGTACCAGCAGCTTGGGACAGGGGAGCACAGATACGCAGTATTTT. Full variable domain (rest looked up from reference TRBV5-4 and TRBJ2-3): ETGVTQSPTHLIKTRGQQVTLRCSSQSGHNTVSWYQQALGQGPQFIFQYYREEENGRGNFPPRFSGLQFPNYSSELNVNALELDDSALYLCTSSLGQGSTDTQYFGPGTRLTVL.

A remark on this clonotype: A much larger clone differs by one base, so this may be a read error. In DNA, the CDR3 is TGTGCCAGCAGTTACGACGGGCTGGATGAGCGGTTCTTC. Encoded protein: CASSYDGLDERFF. The chain carries TRBV6-5 and TRBJ2-1; D gene unclear. CDR3 length equals 13 residues. Looked up from germline, CDR1 is MNHEY and CDR2 is SVGAGI.

This clonotype occurred a few times. This clone may be a read error of a much larger clone one base away. This rearrangement joins TRBV6-2 or TRBV6-3 to TRBJ2-5, with D perhaps matching TRBD1 or TRBD2 (5 bases each). Germline V gives CDR1 MNHEY, CDR2 SVGEGT. CDR3 length: 18 residues. The CDR3 is CANSSHPRDLLYQETQYF. As DNA, the CDR3 is TGTGCCAACAGTTCCCACCCTCGGGACCTCCTGTACCAAGAGACCCAGTACTTC.

Worth noting for this clonotype: The junction departs from the called germline gene at one end, perhaps through a read error. The chain carries TRBV6-5 and TRBJ2-7, with D tentatively TRBD2 (6 bases). This CDR3 contains 15 residues. Germline assignment: CDR1 MNHEY and CDR2 SVGAGI. In DNA, the CDR3 is TGTGCCAGCAGTAGCCCAGACTATGTGGACTACGCGCAGTACTTC. This translates into CASSSPDYVDYAQYF.

Concerning this clonotype itself: At one boundary the junction diverges from the germline segment, which might be a read error. The chain couples TRBV6-1 to TRBJ2-5; D is possibly TRBD2 (6 bases). Germline V lookup: CDR1 MNHNS, CDR2 SASEGT. The CDR3 has 15 residues. The CDR3 region has the DNA TGTGTCAGCACCCCCTCTCGGGGGAGTCAAGAGACCCAGTACTTC. This gives the protein CVSTPSRGSQETQYF.

This clonotype was observed many times. V usage is TRBV12-3 or TRBV12-4 and J usage is TRBJ2-2; no reliable D call. The V and J ends lost 4 bases and 0 bases respectively, with 6 bases between them. This CDR3 is built from 14 residues. CDR3 in DNA: TGTGCCAGCAGTTGGGTTGCGAACACCGGGGAGCTGTTTTTT. Amino acids: CASSWVANTGELFF.

Comment on this clonotype: A much larger clone differs from this one at a single base, so this may be a read error. The CDR3: CANSSPSATITYEQYF. Here the CDR3 DNA reads TGTGCCAACAGTTCCCCTTCCGCAACGATTACCTACGAGCAGTACTTC. The rearrangement joins TRBV6-2 or TRBV6-3 to TRBJ2-7; D is uncertain. The CDR3 is made up of 16 amino acids. The germline V gene has CDR1 MNHEY and CDR2 SVGEGT.

As regards this clonotype: A single base separates this from a much larger clone, so it may be a read error. The chain has TRBV12-3 or TRBV12-4 and TRBJ2-2; TRBD2 aligns across 13 bases. This CDR3 spans 15 amino acids. The DNA of the CDR3 is TGTGCCACCCAACTAGCGGGAGGGCATATCGGGGACCTGTTTTTT. Protein product: CATQLAGGHIGDLFF.

To note about this clonotype: A much larger clone lies a single base off, so this may be a read error. DNA for the CDR3: TGCGCCAGCAGCCAGACGGCAGGGCCTAGGTACCAAGAGACCCAGTGCTTC. This translates into CASSQTAGPRYQETQCF. The chain combines TRBV4-3 with TRBJ2-5; weak D call: TRBD1 (5 bases). Germline lookup yields CDR1 LGHNA and CDR2 YSLEER. This CDR3 has 17 amino acids.

Notes on this clonotype: Germline and junction disagree at one end, which may indicate a read error. This chain joins TRBV11-3 and TRBJ2-1; D is possibly TRBD2 (5 bases). Germline CDR1 and CDR2: SGHNT and YENEEA. The CDR3 has 15 residues. CDR3 sequence: CASNLGTSGNNEQFF. CDR3 nucleotides: TGTGCCAGCAACTTAGGAACTAGTGGCAACAATGAGCAGTTCTTC.

Concerning this clonotype: Being one base from a much bigger clone, this may be a read error. The chain carries TRBV29-1 and TRBJ2-7, with 11 nucleotides matching TRBD2. J was trimmed by 3 bases and V by 3 bases; bases with no gene match: 10. The CDR3 covers 16 residues. Germline loops: CDR1 SQVTM, CDR2 ANQGSEA. CDR3 sequence reads: CSVDGEPTSGDYEQYF. The CDR3 coding sequence is TGCAGCGTTGATGGGGAGCCGACTAGCGGGGACTACGAGCAGTACTTC.

The CDR3 region is CASSLVTTGLRETQYF. The DNA for the CDR3 is TGTGCCAGCAGCTTGGTAACGACAGGCTTACGAGAGACCCAGTACTTC. The V call is TRBV7-8, the J call TRBJ2-5; D perhaps matches TRBD1 (6 bases). CDR1 and CDR2 from the germline V gene are SGHVS and FQNEAQ. The ends were cut back, 3 bases at V and 4 bases at J, with 18 bases in the middle. This CDR3 is 16 amino acids long. The entire variable domain, with the rest obtained from reference TRBV7-8 and TRBJ2-5, is as follows: GAGVSQSPRYKVAKRGQDVALRCDPISGHVSLFWYQQALGQGPEFLTYFQNEAQLDKSGLPSDRFFAERPEGSVSTLKIQRTQQEDSAVYLCASSLVTTGLRETQYFGPGTRLLVL.

As for this clonotype: A read error is possible here, since a much larger clone lies one base away. The chain couples TRBV5-1 to TRBJ1-3; tentatively, D is TRBD1 (5 bases). CDR1 is SGHRS and CDR2 is YFSETQ in the germline V gene. CDR3 length equals 17 residues. Trimming removed 0 bases at V and 4 bases at J, with 17 bases between. The CDR3 reads CASSLESRGGAGNTIYF. The CDR3 nucleotides read TGCGCCAGCAGCTTGGAGAGCCGGGGGGGAGCAGGAAACACCATATATTTT.

V gene TRBV11-2 combines with J gene TRBJ2-1; D gene ambiguous. V shed 8 bases and J shed 9 bases, with 11 bases lying between them. Germline V gene sequence: CDR1 SGHAT, CDR2 FQNNGV. CDR3 length: 11 residues. DNA for the CDR3: TGTGCCAGCGCCATAGGGCCTGAGCAGTTCTTC. Its protein is CASAIGPEQFF.

This clonotype was observed a few times. The rearrangement links TRBV4-3 to TRBJ1-1; D not certain. Per the germline V gene, CDR1 is LGHNA and CDR2 is YSLEER. The V end was cut by 1 base, the J end by 1 base, with 4 bases between. This CDR3 has 13 residues. CDR3 nucleotides: TGCGCCAGCAGCCAAGCTAGGAACACTGAAGCTTTCTTT. Protein product: CASSQARNTEAFF.

CDR3 sequence: CASGSSRFDEQFF. The CDR3 coding sequence is TGTGCCAGCGGTTCCAGCCGGTTCGATGAGCAGTTCTTC. The J gene is TRBJ2-1, the V gene TRBV12-3 or TRBV12-4; D call uncertain. The ends were cut back, 8 bases at V and 8 bases at J, with 16 bases in the middle. This CDR3 is built from 13 residues.

For this clonotype: It may be a read error: a sequence one base away is much more abundant. This sequence joins TRBV4-1 and TRBJ1-5, with 8 nucleotides matching TRBD1. Germline V gene data show CDR1 as MGHRA and CDR2 as YSYEKL. The CDR3 is 17 amino acids. The CDR3: CTSSQVTGAGGNQPQHF. CDR3 coding DNA: TGCACCAGCAGCCAAGTGACAGGGGCCGGGGGCAATCAGCCCCAGCATTTT.

Here the CDR3 reads CARSPGQLGSPLHF. Here the CDR3 DNA reads TGTGCCAGGTCCCCGGGACAGTTGGGCTCACCCCTCCACTTT. This chain links TRBV6-1 with TRBJ1-6; TRBD1 agrees at 7 bases. Looked up from germline, CDR1 is MNHNS and CDR2 is SASEGT. The CDR3 has 14 residues. After removal of 9 bases from V and 10 bases from J, the junction contained 12 bases not matched to a gene.